This T cell receptor (beta chain) was captured in a study of a mutant IDH1 vaccine in newly diagnosed glioma listed by TCRdb under 2021. About the study as a whole: Patients were given eight vaccinations, in weeks 1, 3, 5, 7, 11, 15, 19 and 23, which matched visits V03 through V10. In the chemotherapy-containing groups, vaccination started alongside temozolomide cycles, whereas in patients who had radiotherapy alone it started 4-6 weeks after radiotherapy. Of the approximately 30 treated patients, around 62% were male and approximately 40% were female, and a mean age of around 40 years was recorded. Before enrollment, most patients had been given radiochemotherapy with temozolomide as standard therapy, while the rest had received either radiotherapy alone or temozolomide alone. Six visits were used for peripheral blood collection: V03 (baseline), V05, V07, V10, V12 and V13. Longitudinal TCRB deep sequencing was performed for roughly 25 treated patients wherever samples were available for exploratory analyses.

Including the terminal cysteine and phenylalanine, the CDR3 comprises 13 residues. The entry retains the CDR3 DNA only, 39 bases that are in frame from base 1. Between the V and J ends, shortened by 4 bases and 6 bases respectively, the junction contains 11 bases. Based on the germline V gene, the CDR1 and CDR2 sequences are SGHRS and YFSETQ. This clone has a handful of counts. Its cognate antigen has yet to be identified. Base qualities are missing; no much larger clone stands one base away. Reading the label with the study, this specimen's time point is: week 23, last vaccination. Each vaccine dose was 300 ug of a 20-mer mutant IDH1 peptide in Montanide, given subcutaneously with topical imiquimod. Donors had newly diagnosed WHO grade 3 or 4 IDH1-mutant astrocytomas with loss of nuclear ATRX. The samples were drawn from NOA16, a multicentre, single-arm, open-label phase I trial in Germany that tested a mutant IDH1 peptide vaccine in humans for the first time. Genomic DNA for TCRB sequencing was extracted from EDTA blood using the DNeasy Blood and Tissue Kit.

The library was prepared using the immunoSEQ multiplex PCR assay. Following the manufacturer's protocol, the hsTCRB Kit was used to amplify rearranged TCR beta chain sequences. An Illumina MiSeq was used to sequence the TCRB libraries. In the paper's pipeline: The kit vendor's proprietary platform handled demultiplexing, trimming and gene mapping. TCRdb holds this immuneACCESS table with in-frame rearrangements only. Some clones are missing; in checked studies, unresolved V genes explain under half, and the rest has no known cause. V, J and clone size were drawn from that table, and D and trimming were deduced from the DNA. Recorded for this sample are some 31,000 clones; 65% to 85% of them occurred a single time. The biggest ten clones account for 8% to 9% of the sample. What the authors observed across the whole study: The authors noted that analyses of patient blood samples could not be reproduced because of sample limitations. Across multiple MHC alleles, vaccine-induced immune responses were seen in nearly 95% of patients. Changes in the top peripheral T cell clonotypes picked up by TCRB sequencing did not appear to be linked to pseudoprogression. Selection of PBMC samples for TCRB deep sequencing was based on availability.

Sequences were derived from PBMCs, sampled from a glioma patient whose treatment included an IDH1 peptide vaccine. This TCR was recovered from a woman aged 18-35 years with glioma. This chain joins TRBV5-1 to TRBJ2-1; no D gene is confidently identified. The CDR3 reads as follows: CASSPATGNEQFF. The base sequence is TGCGCCAGCAGCCCGGCAACGGGCAATGAGCAGTTCTTC.